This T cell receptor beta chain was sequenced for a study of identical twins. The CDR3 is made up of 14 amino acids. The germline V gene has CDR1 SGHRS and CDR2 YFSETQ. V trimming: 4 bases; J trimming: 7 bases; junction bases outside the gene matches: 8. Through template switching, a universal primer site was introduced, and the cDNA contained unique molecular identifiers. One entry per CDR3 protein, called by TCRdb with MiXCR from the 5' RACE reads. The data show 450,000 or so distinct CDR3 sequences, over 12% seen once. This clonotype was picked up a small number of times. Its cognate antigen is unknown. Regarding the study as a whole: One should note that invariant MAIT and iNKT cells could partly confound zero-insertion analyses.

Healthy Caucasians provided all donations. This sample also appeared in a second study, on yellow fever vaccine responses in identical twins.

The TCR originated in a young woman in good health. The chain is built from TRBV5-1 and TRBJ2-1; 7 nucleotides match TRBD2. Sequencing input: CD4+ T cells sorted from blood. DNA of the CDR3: TGCGCCAGCAGCCGAGCGGGATTTCAAAATGAGCAGTTCTTC. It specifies CASSRAGFQNEQFF. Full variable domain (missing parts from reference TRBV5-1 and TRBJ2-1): KAGVTQTPRYLIKTRGQQVTLSCSPISGHRSVSWYQQTPGQGLQFLFEYFSETQRNKGNFPGRFSGRQFSNSRSEMNVSTLELGDSALYLCASSRAGFQNEQFFGPGTRLTVL.